The clone carrying this T cell receptor (beta chain) has only a few counts. The sample is drawn from a study of blood T cells in healthy people across ages. The second PCR ran about 7 to 12 cycles with a sample-barcoded 5' primer and J-beta primers. TCRdb re-called the 5' RACE reads through MiXCR, storing one row per CDR3 protein. The sample holds fewer than 2 million distinct CDR3 sequences; about 39% are singletons and the top ten take about 23%. Trimming took 5 bases from V and 8 from J, leaving 7 bases between them. This CDR3 comprises 11 residues. The origin of this receptor is a human donor in good health. The specimen sequenced was blood. This chain connects TRBV12-3 or TRBV12-4 to TRBJ2-1, with unresolved D. The CDR3 is CASSITHEQFF. The CDR3 DNA reads as TGTGCCAGCAGTATTACCCATGAGCAGTTCTTC.